This paragraph covers one TCR beta chain sequence. The data were taken from a study of blood T cell repertoires in COVID-19. Germline V gene sequence: CDR1 SGHTS, CDR2 YDEGEE. The CDR3 runs 14 residues. After removal of 5 bases from V and 4 bases from J, the junction contained 6 bases not matched to a gene. In the original workflow: Reference gene primer amplification gave nucleated cell count estimates. Using immunoSEQ multiplex PCR, the repertoire was profiled, and TCRdb retains in-frame clones only, with some absent. V, J and clone size derive from that table, while D and trimming were established from the DNA sequence. The table has about 80,000 clones, approximately 86% seen once.

The sample consisted of peripheral blood. The source of this sequence is a man aged 65-85 years with acute or convalescent COVID-19. V gene TRBV5-8 combines with J gene TRBJ1-5; 7 bases match TRBD1. CDR3 loop: CASSRTGINQPQHF. The CDR3 coding sequence is TGTGCCAGCAGTAGGACAGGAATTAATCAGCCCCAGCATTTT.